The subject of this entry is one T cell receptor beta chain. Its target is unknown. This CDR3 spans 14 amino acids. Trimming shortened V by 0 bases and J by 0 bases, and 5 bases separated the two germline ends. Looked up from germline, CDR1 is MNHEY and CDR2 is SVGAGI. TCRdb reprocessed the 5' RACE reads with MiXCR, giving one entry per CDR3 protein. The sample holds about 250,000 distinct CDR3 sequences; roughly 13% are singletons and the top ten take approximately 8.8%. This specimen comes from a study of identical twins. Study observations and caveats: Researchers reported excess low generation probability among twin-shared out-of-frame alpha sequences.

The sample consisted of memory (CD45RO+) T cells sorted from blood. J is TRBJ1-1 and V is TRBV6-5; D is ambiguous. This TCR was sampled from a woman under 30 in good health. CDR3 in amino acids: CASSYSALNTEAFF. In nucleotides, the CDR3 is TGTGCCAGCAGTTACTCGGCCCTGAACACTGAAGCTTTCTTT.